This TCR beta chain is from a study of OX40 agonist ivuxolimab in advanced cancers. Study in general: The treatment was a fully human IgG2 OX40 agonist, ivuxolimab. A history of anti-PD-1, anti-PD-L1 or anti-CTLA-4 therapy was acceptable, and about 37% had some.

Sequencing was performed with immunoSEQ multiplex PCR; in TCRdb, only in-frame clones are kept and a portion is missing. The repertoire holds tens of thousands of clones, around 88% seen once, with about 0.37% in the top ten. CDR3 length equals 13 residues. CDR1 and CDR2 (germline): SGHAT, FQNNGV. The V and J ends lost 3 bases and 5 bases respectively, with 11 bases between them. In its sample, this clone was seen once. Its target is not known. Overall study findings and caveats: Within 6 weeks, CD4+ and CD8+ blood T cells expanded clonally at 0.1 to 3.0 mg/kg. No determination was made of the antigen specificity of the expanded peripheral T cells.

The clonotype was recovered from an adult with an advanced solid tumor such as melanoma, head and neck, liver or kidney cancer. The V and J genes are TRBV11-2 and TRBJ2-7, with unresolved D. The source was CD4+ or CD8+ T cells sorted from blood, collected in a trial of the OX40 agonist ivuxolimab. In DNA form, the CDR3 reads TGTGCCAGCAGCTTCCAAGGATCCAACGAGCAGTACTTC. Translated, it gives CASSFQGSNEQYF. Combining the CDR3 with reference TRBV11-2 and TRBJ2-7 gives the whole variable domain EAGVAQSPRYKIIEKRQSVAFWCNPISGHATLYWYQQILGQGPKLLIQFQNNGVVDDSQLPKDRFSAERLKGVDSTLKIQPAKLEDSAVYLCASSFQGSNEQYFGPGTRLTVT.